The rows below give T cell receptor beta chains drawn from one sample of a study of T cells after yellow fever vaccination. TCRdb processed the 5' RACE reads anew with MiXCR; each CDR3 protein has one entry. The data show 500,000 to 550,000 distinct CDR3 sequences, 21% seen once. The sequencing used PBMCs, collected 20 to 25 days after the first yellow fever vaccination. The receptors were sampled from a man aged 18 to 29 who received the YFV17D yellow fever vaccine. Each CDR3 is given without its conserved first and last residue.

V gene: TRBV3-1
CDR3 protein: ASSPTSTGDGANVLT

V gene: TRBV5-1
CDR3 protein: ASSLEGVKDTIY

V gene: TRBV12-3/TRBV12-4
CDR3 protein: ASSFHLPGYISNQPQH

V gene: TRBV27
CDR3 protein: ASSLLQGNGADTQY

V gene: TRBV4-1
CDR3 protein: ASSLGQAGEQY

V gene: TRBV6-1
CDR3 protein: ASSAQGGAQETQY

V gene: TRBV7-2
CDR3 protein: ASRGRGPYTEAF

V gene: TRBV7-3
CDR3 protein: ASSRAGDAQY

V gene: TRBV7-3
CDR3 protein: ASSLPLENEQF

V gene: TRBV5-4
CDR3 protein: ASGTTDTQY

V gene: TRBV11-1
CDR3 protein: ASSLRDRGITEAF

V gene: TRBV7-8
CDR3 protein: ASSLGRGSTGELF

V gene: TRBV18
CDR3 protein: ASSPTDSQETQY

V gene: TRBV7-2
CDR3 protein: ASTSHGGANVLT

V gene: TRBV7-9
CDR3 protein: ASSLVGQYQETQY

V gene: TRBV4-3
CDR3 protein: ASSQYRVIT

V gene: TRBV27
CDR3 protein: ASSSTAGNTIY

V gene: TRBV12-3/TRBV12-4
CDR3 protein: ASSRGEGTYNSPLH

V gene: TRBV10-3
CDR3 protein: AISEWWDSSYEQY

V gene: TRBV24-1
CDR3 protein: ATSDLLGTGELF

V gene: TRBV12-3/TRBV12-4
CDR3 protein: ASRPHGAGGGNEQF

V gene: TRBV7-2
CDR3 protein: ASSGGGTVQRGYT

V gene: TRBV5-1
CDR3 protein: ASSSFPGQSYEQY

V gene: TRBV6-1
CDR3 protein: ASSTRTPSYGYT

V gene: TRBV5-1
CDR3 protein: ASSAGLAEDTQY

V gene: TRBV20-1
CDR3 protein: SAEDSFKNIQY

V gene: TRBV14
CDR3 protein: ASSQRAGAETQY

V gene: TRBV5-6
CDR3 protein: ASSSPGTTYQETQY

V gene: TRBV20-1
CDR3 protein: SASPSGTRDQYTQY

V gene: TRBV20-1
CDR3 protein: SANRPGESTDTQY

V gene: TRBV5-1
CDR3 protein: ASSEGGGSTDTQY

V gene: TRBV12-3/TRBV12-4
CDR3 protein: ASSRSDRGRGYT

V gene: TRBV19
CDR3 protein: ASSTRLAGDQETQY

V gene: TRBV4-1
CDR3 protein: ASSPQGGYTDTQY

V gene: TRBV5-1
CDR3 protein: ASSGGTVDGGYT

V gene: TRBV4-1
CDR3 protein: ASSTYEKLF

V gene: TRBV10-3
CDR3 protein: AISGTSGARYNEQF

V gene: TRBV29-1
CDR3 protein: SVEDPKGADGVETQY

V gene: TRBV5-6
CDR3 protein: ASSLGQERELF

V gene: TRBV29-1
CDR3 protein: SVGLAGTDTQY

V gene: TRBV24-1
CDR3 protein: ATSDLDMGYGYT

V gene: TRBV5-1
CDR3 protein: ASNPRGGDHEQY

V gene: TRBV18
CDR3 protein: ASSGIQDNNSPLH

V gene: TRBV5-1
CDR3 protein: ASSLGGGTRDTQY

V gene: TRBV4-2
CDR3 protein: ASSQTGEYTGELF

V gene: TRBV7-6
CDR3 protein: ASSPRVDSLETQY